These 15 T cell receptor beta chains were sequenced from one sample in a study of blood T cell repertoires in COVID-19. Some clones are missing from TCRdb's copy, which holds only in-frame ones; the method was immunoSEQ multiplex PCR. The table lists tens of thousands of clones, more than 75% of them singletons, with more than 15% in the top ten. Sequencing was done on a sample of peripheral blood. The receptors stem from a man aged 35 to 55 with COVID-19, enrolled during active disease.

The V and J genes are TRBV5-1 and TRBJ2-7, with 9 bases lining up with TRBD1. The CDR3 has 15 amino acids. The V and J ends lost 4 bases and 3 bases, in that order; junction bases with no gene match: 8. CDR1 is SGHRS and CDR2 is YFSETQ in the germline V gene. The CDR3 bases are TGCGCCAGCAGCGTTCAGGGACAGGGTGACTACGAGCAGTACTTC. Amino acid sequence: CASSVQGQGDYEQYF.

The chain combines TRBV5-1 with TRBJ2-3; D remains ambiguous. The germline V and J ends were trimmed by 4 bases and 2 bases, with 17 bases remaining between them. The CDR3 consists of 16 residues. Germline CDR1 is SGHRS and CDR2 is YFSETQ. CDR3 sequence reads: CASSPFKRSDTDTQYF. DNA of the CDR3: TGCGCCAGCAGCCCGTTTAAGAGGAGTGACACAGATACGCAGTATTTT.

This clone was recorded once. V is TRBV5-5 and J is TRBJ2-6; no clear D gene. Germline V gene sequence: CDR1 SGHKS, CDR2 YYEKEE (reference sequence). The germline V and J ends were trimmed by 2 bases and 3 bases, with 3 bases remaining between them. The CDR3 is made up of 13 amino acids. The CDR3 DNA is TGTGCCAGCAGCTTCGGTGGGGCCAACGTCCTGACTTTC. Its protein is CASSFGGANVLTF.

The chain recombines TRBV29-1 with TRBJ1-1; D unresolved. V gave up 6 bases and J gave up 1 base, with 15 bases separating them. Germline V gene data show CDR1 as SQVTM and CDR2 as ANQGSEA. The CDR3 has 14 residues. CDR3 region: CSVGRVGWNTEAFF. CDR3 coding DNA: TGCAGCGTGGGGAGGGTAGGGTGGAACACTGAAGCTTTCTTT.

A single count supports this clone. The rearrangement joins TRBV7-2 to TRBJ2-7; TRBD1 aligns across 7 bases. The V segment lost 5 bases and the J segment 4 bases; nucleotides outside the gene matches: 8. Germline CDR1 SGHTA, CDR2 FQGNSA. The CDR3 covers 14 residues. The CDR3 DNA follows: TGTGCCAGCAGCGCCTATTTACAGGGGTACGAGCAGTACTTC. Its translation is CASSAYLQGYEQYF.

The chain has TRBV10-3 and TRBJ2-7, with D perhaps matching TRBD2 (6 bases). CDR1 is ENHRY, CDR2 SYGVKD, per germline. Between the trimmed V and J ends, which lost 0 bases and 12 bases, there was a span of 15 bases. The CDR3 totals 13 residues. Here the CDR3 reads CAISESGGLVPYF. CDR3 nucleotides: TGTGCCATCAGTGAGTCGGGGGGTCTTGTGCCGTACTTC.

The chain joins TRBV5-4 to TRBJ1-3, with a tentative D call TRBD1 (5 bases). Germline V CDR1 and CDR2: SGHNT, YYREEE (reference sequence). Trimming pared 2 bases from V and 0 bases from J, leaving 15 bases between. There are 17 residues in the CDR3. CDR3 DNA sequence: TGTGCCAGCAGCTTTCAGGACACAAGATTCTCTGGAAACACCATATATTTT. Translating gives CASSFQDTRFSGNTIYF.

V gene TRBV19 combines with J gene TRBJ2-2, with TRBD1 matching 7 bases. The germline V gene has CDR1 LNHDA and CDR2 SQIVND (reference sequence). This CDR3 is 14 amino acids long. The V and J ends lost 7 bases and 6 bases, in that order; junction bases with no gene match: 8. The CDR3 loop reads CASTRDSEPGELFF. The CDR3 bases are TGTGCCAGTACCCGGGACAGCGAACCCGGGGAGCTGTTTTTT.

This clone was detected only once. The J gene is TRBJ2-5, the V gene TRBV25-1; 10 bases fit TRBD2. Germline-derived CDR1 and CDR2 are MGHDK and SYGVNS. The CDR3 has 15 amino acids. The trim removed 7 bases at V and 4 bases at J, leaving 9 bases unmatched. The CDR3 loop is CASNPSGGGGETQYF. The CDR3 nucleotides read TGTGCCAGCAATCCTAGCGGGGGAGGAGGAGAGACCCAGTACTTC.

This clone was counted once. The chain carries TRBV2 and TRBJ1-1; D is ambiguous. The germline CDR1 and CDR2 sequences are SNHLY and FYNNEI. The CDR3 is made up of 15 amino acids. The V gene lost 1 base and the J gene lost 7 bases, with 16 bases spanning the gap. The CDR3 loop reads CASSEGSPVRYEAFF. In DNA form, the CDR3 reads TGTGCCAGCAGTGAAGGGAGCCCAGTAAGATATGAAGCTTTCTTT. The whole variable domain, remainder taken from reference TRBV2 and TRBJ1-1, is EPEVTQTPSHQVTQMGQEVILRCVPISNHLYFYWYRQILGQKVEFLVSFYNNEISEKSEIFDDQFSVERPDGSNFTLKIRSTKLEDSAMYFCASSEGSPVRYEAFFGQGTRLTVV.

The CDR3 sequence: CASSLEASGHNTGELFF. Here the CDR3 DNA reads TGCGCCAGCAGCTTGGAGGCTAGCGGGCATAACACCGGGGAGCTGTTTTTT. The gene calls are TRBV5-1 and TRBJ2-2, with 8 bases identical to TRBD2. The CDR3 has 17 amino acids. J gave up 2 bases and V 0 bases, and 6 bases lay outside the gene matches. Germline-derived CDR1 and CDR2 are SGHRS and YFSETQ.

CDR3 bases: TGTGCCAGCAGTCACAACTACGAGCAGTACTTC. Its protein product is CASSHNYEQYF. The chain employs TRBV28 and TRBJ2-7, with unresolved D. The germline CDR1 and CDR2 sequences are MDHEN and SYDVKM. The length of the CDR3 is 11 residues. The ends were cut back, 5 bases at V and 3 bases at J, with 5 bases in the middle.

The J gene is TRBJ2-5, the V gene TRBV18; 8 bases agree with TRBD1. Germline assignment: CDR1 KGHSH and CDR2 LQKENI. Unmatched junction bases numbered 0, after V lost 3 bases and J lost 0 bases. CDR3 length: 14 residues. The CDR3 nucleotides are TGTGCCAGCTCACCGGGACAGGACCAAGAGACCCAGTACTTC. It codes for CASSPGQDQETQYF.

This rearrangement joins TRBV29-1 to TRBJ1-4; D might be TRBD1 (5 bases). Per germline, CDR1 SQVTM and CDR2 ANQGSEA. The V gene lost 7 bases and the J gene lost 5 bases, with 17 bases spanning the gap. The CDR3 consists of 14 residues. The CDR3 DNA reads TGCAGCGGGAACTTTCAGGGTAACAATGAAAAACTGTTTTTT. The encoded protein is CSGNFQGNNEKLFF.

The chain joins TRBV27 to TRBJ1-6; D gene uncertain. The V end was cut by 1 base, the J end by 6 bases, with 7 bases between. The germline V gene has CDR1 MNHEY and CDR2 SMNVEV (reference sequence). The CDR3 covers 14 residues. The CDR3 protein is CASSLYRGNSPLHF. CDR3 in DNA: TGTGCCAGCAGTTTATATCGGGGTAATTCACCCCTCCACTTT.